This T cell receptor (beta chain) was retrieved from a study of blood T cell repertoires in COVID-19. Overall study: The cDNA or gDNA used as material had been derived from T cells, B-cell-depleted T cells, or PBMCs.

Between the trimmed V and J ends, which lost 0 bases and 3 bases, there was a span of 15 bases. In germline, CDR1 is SGHRS, CDR2 YFSETQ. CDR3 length equals 16 residues. Seattle patient enrollment occurred during active infection, with longitudinal follow-up thereafter. Original analysis: It was from reference gene primer amplification that nucleated cell counts were estimated. The repertoire was sequenced with immunoSEQ multiplex PCR; TCRdb's copy has only in-frame clones and lacks some. Clone size and V and J calls were adopted from that table, with D and trimming inferred from the DNA. Here the sample spans about 350,000 clones, 89% being singletons.

The sample comprised peripheral blood. The clonotype was recovered from a woman aged 55-70 years with COVID-19, enrolled during active disease. The chain recombines TRBV5-1 with TRBJ1-1; unclear D gene. The DNA of the CDR3 is TGCGCCAGCAGCTTGGAACGGGGTTTCGGTGACACTGAAGCTTTCTTT. This translates into CASSLERGFGDTEAFF.